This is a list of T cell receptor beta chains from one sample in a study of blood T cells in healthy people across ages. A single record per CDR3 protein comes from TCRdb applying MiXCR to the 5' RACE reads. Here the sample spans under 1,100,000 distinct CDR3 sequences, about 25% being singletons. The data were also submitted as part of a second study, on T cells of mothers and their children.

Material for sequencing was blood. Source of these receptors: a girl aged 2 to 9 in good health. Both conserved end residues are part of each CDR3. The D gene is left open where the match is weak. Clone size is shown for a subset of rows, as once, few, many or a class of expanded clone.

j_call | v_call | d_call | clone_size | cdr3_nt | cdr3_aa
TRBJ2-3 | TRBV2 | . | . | TGTGCCAGCAGTGTAGGTCTTAGCACAGATACGCAGTATTTT | CASSVGLSTDTQYF
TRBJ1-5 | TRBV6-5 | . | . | TGTGCCAGCAGTTATTTCGCAGGTCAGCCCCAGCATTTT | CASSYFAGQPQHF
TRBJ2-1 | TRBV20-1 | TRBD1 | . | TGCAGTGCTAGAGATCTGGGGACAGGGAGGAATGAGCAGTTCTTC | CSARDLGTGRNEQFF
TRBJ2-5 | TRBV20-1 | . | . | TGCAGTGCTTCCAGGGACATGGAGACCCAGTACTTC | CSASRDMETQYF
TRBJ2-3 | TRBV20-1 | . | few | TGCAGTGCTAGCGGGCTAGATTCAGATACGCAGTATTTT | CSASGLDSDTQYF
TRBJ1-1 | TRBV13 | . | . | TGTGCCAGCAGCTTGCGAATATCTAAGGCTGAAGCTTTCTTT | CASSLRISKAEAFF
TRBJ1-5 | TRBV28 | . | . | TGTGCCACGCGTGAAACCAGATTGAATCAGCCCCAGCATTTT | CATRETRLNQPQHF
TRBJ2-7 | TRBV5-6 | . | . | TGTGCCAGCAGCTTGGAGTTCAGTAGAGAGACCTACGAGCAGTACTTC | CASSLEFSRETYEQYF
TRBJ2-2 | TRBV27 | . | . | TGTGCCAGCAGTTCGCTGACTCGTCCCGGGGAGCTGTTTTTT | CASSSLTRPGELFF
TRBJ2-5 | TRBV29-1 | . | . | TGCAGCGTCCGACAGATTCTGTACCAAGAGACCCAGTACTTC | CSVRQILYQETQYF
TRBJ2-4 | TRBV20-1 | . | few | TGCAGTGCCCCGGACAGTTTATTAGCCAAAAACATTCAGTACTTC | CSAPDSLLAKNIQYF
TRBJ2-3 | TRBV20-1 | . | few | TGCAGTGCCGCATCTAGCACAGATACGCAGTATTTT | CSAASSTDTQYF
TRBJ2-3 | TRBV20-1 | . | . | TGCAGTGCTAGAGATTATCTCGGGGCGTGGAGCACAGATACGCAGTATTTT | CSARDYLGAWSTDTQYF
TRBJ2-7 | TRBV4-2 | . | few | TGTGCCAGCAGCCCCTCAGGGACCCCCTACGAGCAGTACTTC | CASSPSGTPYEQYF
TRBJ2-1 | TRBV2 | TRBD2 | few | TGTGCCAGCAGTGAATGGGGTCCTAGCGGGAAGAACAATGAGCAGTTCTTC | CASSEWGPSGKNNEQFF
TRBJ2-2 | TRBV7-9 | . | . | TGTGCCAGCAGCTTAAGGTGGGAGCGTCGGCAGACCGGGGAGCTGTTTTTT | CASSLRWERRQTGELFF
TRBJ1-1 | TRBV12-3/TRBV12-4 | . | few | TGTGCCAGCAGCCGTGGACGGTCGAACACTGAAGCTTTCTTT | CASSRGRSNTEAFF
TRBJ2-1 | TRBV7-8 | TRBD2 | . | TGTGCCAGTCTCACTTCCCCTCAGCGGGGGGCCTTCCTCACCTACAATGAGCAGTTCTTC | CASLTSPQRGAFLTYNEQFF
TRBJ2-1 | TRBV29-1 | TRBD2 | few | TGCAGCGTTGCAGGGACTATGGGGACGGTTGAGCAGTTCTTC | CSVAGTMGTVEQFF
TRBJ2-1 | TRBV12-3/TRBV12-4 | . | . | TGTGCCAGCACCGCAGGTCTAAATGAGCAGTTCTTC | CASTAGLNEQFF
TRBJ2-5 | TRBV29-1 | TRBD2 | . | TGCAGCGTTTACGGGGACGGGGGGAAAGAGACCCAGTACTTC | CSVYGDGGKETQYF
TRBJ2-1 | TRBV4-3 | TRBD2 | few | TGCGCCAGCAGCCAAGTTTGGTCCAGCGGGGGGGCGAGCTCCTACAATGAGCAGTTCTTC | CASSQVWSSGGASSYNEQFF
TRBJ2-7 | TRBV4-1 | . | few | TGCGCCAGCAGCCCCGGAGAGGGGCCCCGGTTTGACTACGAGCAGTACTTC | CASSPGEGPRFDYEQYF
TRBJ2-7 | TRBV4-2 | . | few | TGTGCCAGCAGCCGGGGGACTTGGGACGAGCAGTACTTC | CASSRGTWDEQYF
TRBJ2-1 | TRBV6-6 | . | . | TGTGCCAGCAGTCCTCTAGCGGAGCAGTTCTTC | CASSPLAEQFF
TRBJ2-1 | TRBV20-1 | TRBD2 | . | TGCAGTGCCATCATAGCGGGGGGCTACAATGAGCAGTTCTTC | CSAIIAGGYNEQFF
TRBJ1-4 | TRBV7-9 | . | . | TGTGCCAGCAGCCCCGGTGTCAGGGCTAATGAAAAACTGTTTTTT | CASSPGVRANEKLFF
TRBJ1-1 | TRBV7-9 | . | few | TGTGCCAGCAGCTTAGCCCAAGTTTCGGAGGCTTTCTTT | CASSLAQVSEAFF
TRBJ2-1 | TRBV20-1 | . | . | TGCAGTGCTAGAGCTTATACCTACAATGAGCAGTTCTTC | CSARAYTYNEQFF
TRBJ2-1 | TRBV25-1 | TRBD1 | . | TGTGCCAGCAGTGACGGGACAGCAGCCTACAATGAGCAGTTCTTC | CASSDGTAAYNEQFF